This TCR beta chain was observed in a study of cytotoxic CD8 clonotypes in ibrutinib-treated CLL. Study background: Mean yields were roughly 250,000 productive templates and 94,082 productive rearrangements per sample.

Germline V gives CDR1 LNHDA, CDR2 SQIVND (reference sequence). The CDR3 covers 14 residues. Trimming cost V 3 bases and J 7 bases; bases outside gene matches: 7. The sample holds one count of this clone. As yet, its antigen is unknown. Researchers set a sequencing depth target of 1 in 200,000 to 1 in 1 million T cells. The method was immunoSEQ multiplex PCR; TCRdb's version includes in-frame clones alone and lacks a portion of them. The sample includes roughly 330,000 clones, 67% of them seen just once. Regarding the study as a whole: Clonality climbed at ibrutinib response, then dropped toward baseline at progression. Investigators sampled sustained-remission and progressing patients at differing times.

This chain links TRBV19 with TRBJ2-7; 9 bases fit TRBD1. The sample consisted of PBMCs, taken after 36 months of ibrutinib treatment. This TCR came from a human donor with chronic lymphocytic leukemia. CDR3 in amino acids: CASSITSGTGEQYF. The CDR3 DNA reads as TGTGCCAGTAGTATCACCTCCGGGACAGGGGAGCAGTACTTC.